The 5 T cell receptor beta chains presented below share a single source sample, sequenced in a study of cytomegalovirus exposure and HLA in healthy donors. PCR was performed using 60 Vbeta and 13 Jbeta primers. The repertoire was sequenced with immunoSEQ multiplex PCR; TCRdb's copy has only in-frame clones and lacks some. This sample has tens of thousands of clones, with about 68% found just once. Sequenced input: PBMCs. Receptors originate from a human donor in good health.

The rearrangement uses TRBV27 and TRBJ2-5; TRBD1 agrees at 12 bases. Germline V gene data show CDR1 as MNHEY and CDR2 as SMNVEV (reference sequence). This CDR3 is 18 amino acids long. V lost 6 bases to trimming and J lost 4 bases; unmatched junction nucleotides: 15. DNA of the CDR3: TGTGCCAGCAGCCCCATAATCTCGGGGACAGGGGGCGTAGAGACCCAGTACTTC. Encoded protein: CASSPIISGTGGVETQYF.

For this clone: An end of the junction differs from the germline gene, which may be a read error. CDR3 nucleotides: TGTGCCAGCAGCGTAATAGCGGGGGGGCCCGGGGAGACCCGGTACTTC. This gives the protein CASSVIAGGPGETRYF. This chain links TRBV9 with TRBJ2-5, with 11 bases lining up with TRBD2. Germline CDR1 SGDLS, CDR2 YYNGEE. The CDR3 runs to 16 residues.

The chain has TRBV6-1 and TRBJ1-3; D unresolved. CDR3 length: 13 residues. Germline CDR1 MNHNS, CDR2 SASEGT. With 6 bases removed from V and 2 bases from J, the gap between germline ends came to 8 bases. As DNA, the CDR3 is TGTGCCAGCAGGTCGGGGACTGGAAACACCATATATTTT. It yields the protein CASRSGTGNTIYF.

Points on this clone: The CDR3 end shows no conserved phenylalanine or tryptophan, and so a read error is likely. Because the CDR3's place on the DNA is in doubt, the DNA is left out and the CDR3 is given as listed by TCRdb. The J gene is TRBJ2-7, the V gene TRBV19; the table's D call, TRBD1, has no DNA check behind it. The CDR3 is made up of 14 amino acids, end residues included. CDR1 is LNHDA, CDR2 SQIVND, per germline (reference sequence). The CDR3 spells CASSMMGQGPTRYL.

The J gene is TRBJ2-4, the V gene TRBV20-1; D perhaps matches TRBD1 (5 bases). Per germline, CDR1 DFQATT and CDR2 SNEGSKA (reference sequence). The CDR3 contains 11 residues. The V and J ends lost 8 bases and 3 bases respectively, with 8 bases between them. CDR3 protein: CSFDSKNIQYF. The CDR3 nucleotides are TGCAGTTTCGACAGCAAAAACATTCAGTACTTC.